The 24 T cell receptor beta chains listed next were all sequenced from one sample in a study of tumor-infiltrating lymphocytes in primary liver carcinoma. A constant-region primer primed TCR beta cDNA synthesis from about 490 ng of total RNA. Construction of TCR beta libraries relied on three successive nested multiplex PCR rounds employing slightly modified ARM-PCR. TRBV1-TRBV30 forward primers paired with a C-beta reverse primer were used in the first two PCR rounds, which ran about 11 cycles each. MiXCR, run by TCRdb on the multiplex PCR reads, gives a single entry per CDR3 protein. The sample has tens of thousands of distinct CDR3 sequences; 69% are singletons. DNA and RNA were both co-extracted from around 20-30 mg of bulk tissue that had not been sorted. The sequenced material came from tumor-adjacent normal liver tissue. Every receptor here comes from a man aged 35 to 55 with primary liver carcinoma and hepatitis B virus infection.

The rearrangement uses TRBV18 and TRBJ2-5; no definite D call. CDR1 is KGHSH, CDR2 LQKENI, per germline. The V end lost 2 bases, the J end lost 4 bases, and 5 bases lay between the germline ends. The CDR3 is 12 amino acids. This CDR3 is CASSPTAETQYF. CDR3 DNA sequence: TGTGCCAGCTCACCAACGGCAGAGACCCAGTACTTC.

This clonotype came up many times. The CDR3 region has the DNA TGCGCCAGCAGCTCACCCCTCGCGGGAGTGGGAGATACGCAGTATTTT. This gives the protein CASSSPLAGVGDTQYF. V usage is TRBV5-1 and J usage is TRBJ2-3, with TRBD2 matching 7 bases. The ends lost 3 bases at V and 5 bases at J; junction bases unmatched: 12. Germline assignment: CDR1 SGHRS and CDR2 YFSETQ. CDR3 length: 16 amino acids.

This clonotype has just one count. V and J are TRBV6-5 and TRBJ2-6, with D unresolved. Germline lookup yields CDR1 MNHEY and CDR2 SVGAGI. The CDR3 consists of 14 residues. Trimming cost V 11 bases and J 4 bases, with 15 bases left between them. For the CDR3, the DNA is TGTGCCTGCCGTTCCGTCGCGGGGGCCAACGTCCTGACTTTC. Its translation is CACRSVAGANVLTF.

To note about this clonotype: A much bigger clone sits one base away, suggesting this may be a read error. The rearrangement joins TRBV7-9 to TRBJ2-7; 7 bases are a match to TRBD1. CDR3 length equals 14 residues. The germline gives CDR1 SEHNR, CDR2 FQNEAQ (reference sequence). V lost 5 bases and J lost 8; bases outside the gene matches: 12. The CDR3 here is CASSPKDRVSKQYF. The CDR3 coding sequence is TGTGCCAGCAGCCCCAAAGACAGGGTCAGCAAGCAGTACTTC.

About this clonotype: Mismatch with germline at one junction end may stem from a read error. The chain carries TRBV24-1 and TRBJ2-3; D uncertain. The CDR3 consists of 12 residues. Germline CDR1 KGHDR, CDR2 SFDVKD. In DNA, the CDR3 is TGTGCCTCCAGAACCAGCATAGATACGCAGTATTTT. It is translated as CASRTSIDTQYF.

Comment on this clonotype: This is likely a read error, given that the CDR3 carries no conserved phenylalanine or tryptophan at its end. This sequence joins TRBV7-9 and TRBJ2-3, with 8 positions matching TRBD1. CDR1 is SEHNR, CDR2 FQNEAQ, per germline (reference sequence). Trimming removed 1 base from V and 11 bases from J; junction bases left unmatched: 14. This CDR3 comprises 16 residues. CDR3 amino acids: CASSLDDRGDTGMQYL. CDR3 bases: TGTGCCAGCAGCTTAGATGACAGGGGAGACACAGGTATGCAGTATCTT.

Notes on this clonotype: Since a much larger clone is just one base distant, this may be a read error. V gene TRBV5-6 combines with J gene TRBJ2-7; 8 nucleotides match TRBD1. The germline gives CDR1 SGHDT, CDR2 YYEEEE. This CDR3 has 16 residues. CDR3 protein: CASGLARTGKTHEQYF. The CDR3 nucleotides read TGTGCCAGCGGCTTGGCACGGACAGGGAAAACCCACGAGCAGTACTTC.

Details on this clonotype: One base away lies a much larger clone, so this may be a sequencing read error. This sequence joins TRBV28 and TRBJ2-2; maybe TRBD2 (6 bases). CDR3 length: 13 residues. Germline loops: CDR1 MDHEN, CDR2 SYDVKM. The CDR3 nucleotides are TGTGCCAGTTGGAACAGGAACACCGGGGGGCTGTTTTTT. Translation gives CASWNRNTGGLFF.

Points on this clonotype: This may stem from a read error, because a much larger clone lies one nucleotide away. The rearrangement links TRBV5-1 to TRBJ2-2; the match to TRBD2 covers 14 bases. The CDR3 runs 17 residues. CDR1 and CDR2 from the germline V gene are SGHRS and YFSETQ. The CDR3 protein is CASSAGLAGGGTGEPFF. The DNA of the CDR3 is TGCGCCAGCAGCGCCGGACTAGCGGGAGGAGGGACCGGGGAGCCGTTTTTT.

The V and J genes are TRBV6-1 and TRBJ2-7, with 8 bases that match TRBD1. The germline CDR1 and CDR2 sequences are MNHNS and SASEGT. The V segment lost 5 bases and the J segment 0 bases; nucleotides outside the gene matches: 6. This CDR3 comprises 15 residues. The CDR3 sequence is CASSPGDRYSYEQYF. CDR3 in DNA: TGTGCCAGCAGTCCTGGGGACAGGTACTCCTACGAGCAGTACTTC.

Of note for this clonotype: A much bigger clone sits one base away, suggesting this may be a read error. The V and J genes are TRBV28 and TRBJ1-5; 10 bases are shared with TRBD1. The CDR3 runs 13 residues. CDR1 and CDR2 (germline): MDHEN, SYDVKM. CDR3 protein: CVSTGTGVQPQHF. The DNA for the CDR3 is TGTGTCAGCACCGGGACAGGGGTTCAGCCCCAGCATTTT.

This clonotype was observed a few times. A much more abundant neighbour one base away suggests this may be a read error. The CDR3 reads CTSSSWGYSGRGTQYF. CDR3 nucleotide sequence: TGTACCAGCAGCTCCTGGGGCTATAGCGGGAGAGGGACCCAGTACTTC. This chain connects TRBV5-6 to TRBJ2-5; 9 bases agree with TRBD2. The CDR3 spans 16 residues. Per the germline V gene, CDR1 is SGHDT and CDR2 is YYEEEE.

This clonotype was found a few times. The chain couples TRBV28 to TRBJ2-7; the D gene is possibly TRBD1 (5 bases). Deletions cut 8 bases from V and 1 base from J, with 15 bases between. CDR3 length: 14 residues. Germline V gene data show CDR1 as MDHEN and CDR2 as SYDVKM. CDR3 amino acids: CASRLGHRSYEQYF. CDR3 bases: TGTGCCAGCCGCCTAGGACACCGATCCTACGAGCAGTACTTC.

Points on this clonotype: Relative to the germline gene, one junction end is altered; a read error may explain this. The chain has TRBV29-1 and TRBJ2-1; 8 bases map to TRBD2. The CDR3 has 15 amino acids. Germline V CDR1 and CDR2: SQVTM, ANQGSEA. The CDR3 sequence: CSVDECSGIYNEQSF. DNA for the CDR3: TGCAGCGTTGATGAGTGTAGCGGGATCTACAATGAGCAGTCCTTC.

This clonotype showed up many times. The rearrangement links TRBV18 to TRBJ2-1, with D perhaps TRBD1 (5 bases). The CDR3 runs to 16 residues. Germline V CDR1 and CDR2: KGHSH, LQKENI. V gave up 3 bases and J gave up 8 bases, with 20 bases separating them. The CDR3 coding sequence is TGTGCCAGCTCACCCACAGGCGTTTATGGGAACGATGAGCAGTTCTTC. Its protein is CASSPTGVYGNDEQFF.

At least ten counts were recorded for this clonotype. For the CDR3, the DNA is TGCAGCGTTTTATTTACCGGGGAGCTGTTTTTT. Encoded protein: CSVLFTGELFF. The V call is TRBV29-1, the J call TRBJ2-2; D uncertain. This CDR3 spans 11 amino acids. Trimming took off 5 bases at V and 5 bases at J, with 6 bases between the two ends. The germline V gene encodes CDR1 SQVTM and CDR2 ANQGSEA.

A word on this clonotype: The CDR3 ends on some other residue instead of the conserved phenylalanine or tryptophan, so this is likely a read error. The chain joins TRBV5-6 to TRBJ2-3; 10 bases fit TRBD2. The CDR3 has 15 residues. In germline, CDR1 is SGHDT, CDR2 YYEEEE. CDR3 region: CASSLPAGGAYTQYS. Here the CDR3 DNA reads TGCGCCAGCAGCTTGCCAGCGGGAGGGGCATATACGCAGTATTCT.

This clonotype was detected many times. The DNA of the CDR3 is TGTGCCAGCAGCCAAGACTATGGTTCCTACGAGCAGTACTTC. Translating gives CASSQDYGSYEQYF. The chain couples TRBV14 to TRBJ2-7; unclear D gene. Germline values: CDR1 SGHDN, CDR2 FVKESK. The V end was cut by 0 bases, the J end by 1 base, with 7 bases between. The CDR3 is 14 amino acids.

This clonotype was found a few times. The V gene is TRBV6-6, the J gene TRBJ2-7, with D unresolved. The CDR3 spans 12 residues. The V gene's germline CDR1 is MNHNY and CDR2 SVGAGI (reference sequence). With 5 bases removed from V and 6 bases from J, the gap between germline ends came to 11 bases. Written as DNA, the CDR3 is TGTGCCAGCAGTCACACCCTAGGCGAGCAGTACTTC. Its translation is CASSHTLGEQYF.

Points on this clonotype: The conserved closing phenylalanine or tryptophan is absent in this CDR3, likely reflecting a read error. The chain joins TRBV5-4 to TRBJ2-7; 8 nucleotides agree with TRBD2. There are 13 residues in the CDR3. Germline V gives CDR1 SGHNT, CDR2 YYREEE (reference sequence). With V trimmed by 2 bases and J by 7 bases, 5 bases remained unmatched. The CDR3 DNA sequence: TGTGCCAGCAGCTTAGGGACTAGTCGTGAGCAGTACTAC. The encoded protein is CASSLGTSREQYY.

In this sample, this clonotype turned up many times. The chain carries TRBV4-3 and TRBJ2-3, with D hard to call. Germline V gene sequence: CDR1 LGHNA, CDR2 YSLEER. V was cut by 0 bases and J by 4 bases, with 8 bases left in between. This CDR3 comprises 14 residues. The CDR3 protein is CASSQDLAPDTQYF. Here the CDR3 DNA reads TGCGCCAGCAGCCAAGATTTGGCCCCAGATACGCAGTATTTT.

Regarding this clonotype: A single base separates this from a much larger clone, so it may be a read error. No conserved phenylalanine or tryptophan ends this CDR3, so it is likely a read error. V usage is TRBV28 and J usage is TRBJ2-7; perhaps TRBD1 as D (5 bases). Trimming removed 6 bases at V and 2 bases at J, with 8 bases between. The CDR3 runs 12 residues. Germline V gene data show CDR1 as MDHEN and CDR2 as SYDVKM. In nucleotides, the CDR3 is TGTGCCAGCAGGACAGCCACCTACGAGCAGTACTAC. It codes for CASRTATYEQYY.

The rearrangement joins TRBV6-5 to TRBJ2-2, with TRBD1 matching 7 bases. The J segment lost 7 bases and the V segment lost 7 bases, leaving 9 bases of the junction unmatched. The CDR3 has 14 residues. Germline loops: CDR1 MNHEY, CDR2 SVGAGI. The CDR3 sequence is CASTPTGAGGELFF. As DNA, the CDR3 is TGTGCCAGCACTCCCACAGGGGCGGGCGGGGAGCTGTTTTTT.

Worth noting for this clonotype: This likely comes from a read error, as the CDR3 has no conserved phenylalanine or tryptophan at its end. The V and J genes are TRBV11-1 and TRBJ1-6; a weak D match, TRBD1 (5 bases). The CDR3 length is 13 residues. V was cut by 5 bases and J by 9 bases, with 11 bases left in between. Per germline, CDR1 SGHAT and CDR2 FQDESV (reference sequence). The CDR3 DNA follows: TGTGCCAGCAGCCGGACATTGGTTTCACCCCTCCACATT. It is translated as CASSRTLVSPLHI.